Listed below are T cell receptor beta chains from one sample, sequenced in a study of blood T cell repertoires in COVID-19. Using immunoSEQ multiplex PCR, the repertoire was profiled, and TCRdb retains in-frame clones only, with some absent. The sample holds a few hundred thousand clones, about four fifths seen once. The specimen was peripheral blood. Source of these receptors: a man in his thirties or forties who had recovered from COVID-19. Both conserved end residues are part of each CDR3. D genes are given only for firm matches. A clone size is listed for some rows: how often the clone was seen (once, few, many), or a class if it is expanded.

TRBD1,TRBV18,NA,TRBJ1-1,TGTGCCAGCTCACCGGGGGACAGGGGGCTGACTGAAGCTTTCTTT,CASSPGDRGLTEAFF
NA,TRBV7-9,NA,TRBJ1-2,TGTGCCAGCAGCTTAGGAACTCGACAGAACTATGGCTACACCTTC,CASSLGTRQNYGYTF
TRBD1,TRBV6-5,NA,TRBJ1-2,TGTGCCAGCAGTTTAACAGGGGACTATGGCTACACCTTC,CASSLTGDYGYTF
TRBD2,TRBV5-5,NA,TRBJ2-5,TGTGCCAGCAGTGGGACTATTGGAGTTGGCCAGTACTTC,CASSGTIGVGQYF
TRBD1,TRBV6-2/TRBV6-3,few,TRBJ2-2,TGTGCCAGCAGTTACTTCAGGGGGAGACTGAACACCGGGGAGCTGTTTTTT,CASSYFRGRLNTGELFF
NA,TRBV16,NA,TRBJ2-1,TGTGCCAGCAGCCCCGGGACACCTAGGGATGAGCAGTTCTTC,CASSPGTPRDEQFF
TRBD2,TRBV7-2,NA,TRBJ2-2,TGTGCCAGCAGCTTAGGACTAGCGGGGAACACCGGGGAGCTGTTTTTT,CASSLGLAGNTGELFF
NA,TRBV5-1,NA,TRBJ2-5,TGCGCCAGCAGAACAGGAAGGGGTCTGTCGGAGACCCAGTACTTC,CASRTGRGLSETQYF
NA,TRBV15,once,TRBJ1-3,TGTGCCACCAGCAGAGACTCGAACACCATATATTTT,CATSRDSNTIYF
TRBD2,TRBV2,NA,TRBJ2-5,TGTGCCAGCAGAGCATACTGGGGGGGTGGGGAGACCCAGTACTTC,CASRAYWGGGETQYF
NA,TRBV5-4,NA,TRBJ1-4,TGTGCCAGCAGCTCCGGACACGATGAAAAACTGTTTTTT,CASSSGHDEKLFF
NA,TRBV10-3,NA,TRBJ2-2,TGTGCCATCCAGGGGGGCGCGTCCACCGGGGAGCTGTTTTTT,CAIQGGASTGELFF
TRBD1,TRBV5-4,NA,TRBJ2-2,TGTGCCAGCAGTGGATGGACAGGGTATCCCGGGGAGCTGTTTTTT,CASSGWTGYPGELFF
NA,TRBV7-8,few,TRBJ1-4,TGTGCCAGCAGCTTAGGAGAGCGGGGTGAAAAACTGTTTTTT,CASSLGERGEKLFF
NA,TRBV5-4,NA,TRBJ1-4,TGTGCCACCTTTTTAGGGGAACATGAAAAACTGTTTTTT,CATFLGEHEKLFF
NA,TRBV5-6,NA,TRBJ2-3,TGTGCCAGCAGCCCCCACTTGGGAACGGGGGATACGCAGTATTTT,CASSPHLGTGDTQYF
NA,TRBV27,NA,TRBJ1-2,TGTGCCAGCAGCCCTACAGAATTTCGCAACTATGGCTACACCTTC,CASSPTEFRNYGYTF
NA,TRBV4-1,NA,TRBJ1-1,TGCGCCAGCAGCCAAGACAGGGCCCTGAACACTGAAGCTTTCTTT,CASSQDRALNTEAFF
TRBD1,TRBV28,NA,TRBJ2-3,TGTGCCAGCAGTTCAAATCGACAGGGAGGCACAGATACGCAGTATTTT,CASSSNRQGGTDTQYF
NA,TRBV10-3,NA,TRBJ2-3,TGTGCCATCAGTGAGGGAGCTTTCGATACGCAGTATTTT,CAISEGAFDTQYF
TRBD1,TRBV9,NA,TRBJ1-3,TGTGCCAGCAGCGTAGGACAGGGGATGGGCTCTGGAAACACCATATATTTT,CASSVGQGMGSGNTIYF